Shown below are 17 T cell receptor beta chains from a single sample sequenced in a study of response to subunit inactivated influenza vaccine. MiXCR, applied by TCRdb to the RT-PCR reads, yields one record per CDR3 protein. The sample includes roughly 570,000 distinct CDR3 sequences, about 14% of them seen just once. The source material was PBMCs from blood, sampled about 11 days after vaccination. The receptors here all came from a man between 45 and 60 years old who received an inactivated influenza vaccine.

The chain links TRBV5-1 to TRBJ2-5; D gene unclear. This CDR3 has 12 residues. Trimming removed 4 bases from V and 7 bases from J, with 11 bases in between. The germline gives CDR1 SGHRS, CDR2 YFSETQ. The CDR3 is CASSVNSGTQYF. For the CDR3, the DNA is TGCGCCAGCAGCGTCAATTCGGGGACCCAGTACTTC.

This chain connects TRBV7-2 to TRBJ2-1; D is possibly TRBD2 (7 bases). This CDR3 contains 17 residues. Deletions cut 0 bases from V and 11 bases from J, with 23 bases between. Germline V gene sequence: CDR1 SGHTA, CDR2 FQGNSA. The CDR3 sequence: CASSLAVVRGAGPKQFF. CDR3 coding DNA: TGTGCCAGCAGCTTAGCAGTCGTTCGGGGGGCTGGGCCCAAGCAGTTCTTC.

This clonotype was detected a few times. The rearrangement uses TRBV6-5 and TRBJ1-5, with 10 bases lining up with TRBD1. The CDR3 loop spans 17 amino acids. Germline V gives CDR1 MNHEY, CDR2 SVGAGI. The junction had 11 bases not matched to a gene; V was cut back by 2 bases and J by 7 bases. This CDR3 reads CASSYVGGQGMRQPQHF. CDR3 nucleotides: TGTGCCAGCAGTTACGTAGGGGGACAGGGGATGCGGCAGCCCCAGCATTTT.

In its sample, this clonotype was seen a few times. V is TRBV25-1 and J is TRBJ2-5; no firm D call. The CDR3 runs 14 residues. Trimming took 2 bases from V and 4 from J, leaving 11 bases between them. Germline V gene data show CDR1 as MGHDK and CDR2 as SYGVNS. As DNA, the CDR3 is TGTGCCAGCAGTGAAAGTACCCTTACAGAGACCCAGTACTTC. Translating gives CASSESTLTETQYF.

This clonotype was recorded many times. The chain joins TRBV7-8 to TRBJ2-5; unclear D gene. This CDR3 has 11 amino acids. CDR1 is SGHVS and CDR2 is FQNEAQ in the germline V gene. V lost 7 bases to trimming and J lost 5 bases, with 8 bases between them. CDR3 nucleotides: TGTGCCAGCACCCAAACGGAGACCCAGTACTTC. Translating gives CASTQTETQYF.

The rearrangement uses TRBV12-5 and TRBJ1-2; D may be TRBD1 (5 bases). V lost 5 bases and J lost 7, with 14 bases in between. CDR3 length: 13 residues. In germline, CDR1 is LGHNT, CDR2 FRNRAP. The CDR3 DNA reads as TGTGCTAGTGGTCCGACAGTCTCCTTTGGCTACACCTTC. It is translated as CASGPTVSFGYTF.

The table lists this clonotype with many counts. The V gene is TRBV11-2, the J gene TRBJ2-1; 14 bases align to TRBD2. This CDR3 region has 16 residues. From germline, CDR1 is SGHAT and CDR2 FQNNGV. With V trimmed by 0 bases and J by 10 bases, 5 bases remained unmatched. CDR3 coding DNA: TGTGCCAGCAGCTTAGAGGGACTAGCGGGAGTATACGAGCAGTTCTTC. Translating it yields CASSLEGLAGVYEQFF.

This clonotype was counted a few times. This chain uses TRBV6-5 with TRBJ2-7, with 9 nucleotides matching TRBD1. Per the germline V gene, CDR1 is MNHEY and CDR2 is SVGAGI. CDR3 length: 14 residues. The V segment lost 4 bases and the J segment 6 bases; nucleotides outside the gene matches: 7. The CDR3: CASSFNRGLGEQYF. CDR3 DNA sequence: TGTGCCAGCAGTTTCAACAGGGGGCTCGGCGAGCAGTACTTC.

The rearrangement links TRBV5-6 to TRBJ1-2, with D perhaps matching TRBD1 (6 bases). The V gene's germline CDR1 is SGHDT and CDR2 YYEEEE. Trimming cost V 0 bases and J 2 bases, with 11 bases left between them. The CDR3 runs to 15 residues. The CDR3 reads CASSLAGTRNYGYTF. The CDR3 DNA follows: TGTGCCAGCAGCTTGGCGGGGACAAGAAACTATGGCTACACCTTC.

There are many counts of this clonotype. CDR3 sequence (DNA): TGTGCCAGCATCAAGGGACAGTCTTTGTACCAAGAGACCCAGTACTTC. It is translated as CASIKGQSLYQETQYF. V usage is TRBV7-2 and J usage is TRBJ2-5; 7 bases fit TRBD1. The CDR3 contains 16 residues. The junction had 11 bases not matched to a gene; V was cut back by 7 bases and J by 0 bases. CDR1 is SGHTA and CDR2 is FQGNSA in the germline V gene.

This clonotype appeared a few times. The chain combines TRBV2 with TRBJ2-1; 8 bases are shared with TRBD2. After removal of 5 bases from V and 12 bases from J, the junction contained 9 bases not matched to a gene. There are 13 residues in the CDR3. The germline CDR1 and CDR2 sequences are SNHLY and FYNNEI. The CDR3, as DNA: TGTGCCAGCAGTACCGACTTGAGCGGGAGGCAGTTCTTC. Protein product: CASSTDLSGRQFF.

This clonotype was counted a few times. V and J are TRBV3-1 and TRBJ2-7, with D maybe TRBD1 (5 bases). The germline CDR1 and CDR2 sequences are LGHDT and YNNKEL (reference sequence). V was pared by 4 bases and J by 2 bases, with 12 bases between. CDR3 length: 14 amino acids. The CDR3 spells CASSPQGYTYEQYF. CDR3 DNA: TGTGCCAGCAGCCCTCAGGGTTACACCTACGAGCAGTACTTC.

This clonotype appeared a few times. Written as DNA, the CDR3 is TGCAGTGCTAGAATGACGGGGGCCCAAGAGACCCAGTACTTC. It specifies CSARMTGAQETQYF. The chain has TRBV20-1 and TRBJ2-5; D possibly matches TRBD1 or TRBD2 (6 bases each). Germline V gives CDR1 DFQATT, CDR2 SNEGSKA (reference sequence). V was trimmed by 2 bases and J by 1 base, leaving 11 bases between them. The CDR3 spans 14 residues.

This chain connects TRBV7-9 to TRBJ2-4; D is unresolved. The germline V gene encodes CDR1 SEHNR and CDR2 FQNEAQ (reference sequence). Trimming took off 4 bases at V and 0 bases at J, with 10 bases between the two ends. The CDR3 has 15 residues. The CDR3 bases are TGTGCCAGCAGCTCCCCCCAACTAGCCAAAAACATTCAGTACTTC. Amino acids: CASSSPQLAKNIQYF.

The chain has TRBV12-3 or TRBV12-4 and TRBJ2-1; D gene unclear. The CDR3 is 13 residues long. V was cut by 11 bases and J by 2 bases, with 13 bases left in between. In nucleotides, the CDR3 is TGTGCCTCCAGCGCTACAACCTACAATGAGCAGTTCTTC. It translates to CASSATTYNEQFF.

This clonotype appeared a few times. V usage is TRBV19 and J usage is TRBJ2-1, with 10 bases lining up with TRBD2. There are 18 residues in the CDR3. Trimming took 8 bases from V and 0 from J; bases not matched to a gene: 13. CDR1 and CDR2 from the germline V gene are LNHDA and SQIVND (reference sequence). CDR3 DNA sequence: TGTGCCAGTCGAGAAGGACTAGCGGTACTTAGCTCCTACAATGAGCAGTTCTTC. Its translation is CASREGLAVLSSYNEQFF.

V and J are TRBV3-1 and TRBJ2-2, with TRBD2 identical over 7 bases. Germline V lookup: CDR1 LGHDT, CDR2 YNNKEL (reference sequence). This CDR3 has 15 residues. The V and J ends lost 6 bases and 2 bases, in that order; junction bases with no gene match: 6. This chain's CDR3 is CASRAGTINTGELFF. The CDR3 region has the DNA TGTGCCAGCAGAGCCGGGACTATTAACACCGGGGAGCTGTTTTTT.